A single sample gave rise to the 12 T cell receptor beta chains below, sequenced in a study of T cell changes during pregnancy in multiple sclerosis. Profiled with immunoSEQ multiplex PCR; TCRdb holds only in-frame clones, not every one. The data contain about 71,000 clones, around 90% of them singletons. The sequencing here drew on peripheral blood, taken in the third trimester of pregnancy. These receptor sequences come from a female donor with multiple sclerosis, enrolled in a pregnancy study.

The chain is built from TRBV4-3 and TRBJ2-5; D may be TRBD1 (6 bases). This CDR3 region has 15 residues. CDR1 and CDR2 from the germline V gene are LGHNA and YSLEER. The ends were cut back, 0 bases at V and 3 bases at J, with 11 bases in the middle. This chain's CDR3 is CASSQDYRVEETQYF. DNA for the CDR3: TGCGCCAGCAGCCAAGACTACAGGGTCGAAGAGACCCAGTACTTC.

The gene calls are TRBV19 and TRBJ2-1; tentatively, D is TRBD2 (7 bases). The CDR3 runs to 12 residues. CDR1 and CDR2 (germline): LNHDA, SQIVND (reference sequence). The V gene lost 11 bases and the J gene lost 14 bases, with 22 bases spanning the gap. The CDR3 region has the DNA TGTGCCTCTAGAATTGGGGGGGCGGAGGAGTTCTTC. It yields the protein CASRIGGAEEFF.

The chain links TRBV5-1 to TRBJ1-2; 8 nucleotides align to TRBD1. V lost 3 bases, J lost 4 bases, and 11 bases stayed unmatched. Germline CDR1 reads SGHRS; CDR2 reads YFSETQ. CDR3 length equals 16 residues. This chain's CDR3 is CASSWSLTGAGYGYTF. The CDR3 nucleotides are TGCGCCAGCAGCTGGAGCCTGACAGGGGCTGGCTATGGCTACACCTTC.

The table lists this clone with a few counts. This chain links TRBV13 with TRBJ2-1; 7 bases match TRBD2. The germline CDR1 and CDR2 sequences are PRHDT and FYEKMQ (reference sequence). The junction had 7 bases not matched to a gene; V was cut back by 4 bases and J by 4 bases. This CDR3 is built from 15 residues. Here the CDR3 DNA reads TGTGCCAGCAGCTCAGGGAGGGCGGATTACAATGAGCAGTTCTTC. The encoded protein is CASSSGRADYNEQFF.

The CDR3 DNA reads TGTGCCAGCACTTTGACTAGCGGGAACTCGGAGACCCAGTACTTC. Amino acids: CASTLTSGNSETQYF. V is TRBV9 and J is TRBJ2-5; TRBD2 aligns across 11 bases. Germline lookup yields CDR1 SGDLS and CDR2 YYNGEE. CDR3 length equals 15 residues. V lost 6 bases and J lost 5; bases outside the gene matches: 9.

This clone was detected once. The V and J genes are TRBV7-6 and TRBJ1-1; 8 bases align to TRBD1. Trimming cost V 6 bases and J 1 base; bases outside gene matches: 7. The CDR3 is made up of 15 amino acids. The germline CDR1 and CDR2 sequences are SGHVS and FNYEAQ. The CDR3 region has the DNA TGTGCCAGCAGTTCAAACGACAGGGGGAACACTGAAGCTTTCTTT. It translates to CASSSNDRGNTEAFF.

This sequence joins TRBV6-6 and TRBJ2-2, with D possibly matching TRBD1 (6 bases). Germline-derived CDR1 and CDR2 are MNHNY and SVGAGI (reference sequence). Trimming removed 6 bases from V and 6 bases from J, with 14 bases in between. CDR3 length: 14 residues. CDR3 sequence: CASREQGIAGELFF. The CDR3 DNA reads as TGTGCCAGCAGGGAACAGGGAATTGCCGGGGAGCTGTTTTTT.

The rearrangement uses TRBV29-1 and TRBJ2-3, with 7 nucleotides matching TRBD1. Germline V lookup: CDR1 SQVTM, CDR2 ANQGSEA. The junction had 11 bases not matched to a gene; V was cut back by 7 bases and J by 4 bases. This CDR3 is built from 14 residues. The CDR3 DNA is TGCAGCGGGCGACAGGGCCCAATGGCAGATACGCAGTATTTT. Its translation is CSGRQGPMADTQYF.

The chain employs TRBV19 and TRBJ1-5; 7 bases match TRBD1. The germline V gene has CDR1 LNHDA and CDR2 SQIVND (reference sequence). There are 14 residues in the CDR3. V lost 5 bases, J lost 7 bases, and 8 bases stayed unmatched. The CDR3 sequence is CASSPGGRGQPQHF. CDR3 in DNA: TGTGCCAGTAGTCCAGGGGGAAGGGGACAGCCCCAGCATTTT. Based on the CDR3 plus reference TRBV19 and TRBJ1-5, the full variable domain is DGGITQSPKYLFRKEGQNVTLSCEQNLNHDAMYWYRQDPGQGLRLIYYSQIVNDFQKGDIAEGYSVSREKKESFPLTVTSAQKNPTAFYLCASSPGGRGQPQHFGDGTRLSIL.

The chain uses TRBV5-1 and TRBJ1-2; no clear D. V was clipped by 0 bases and J by 5 bases, with 14 bases between them. Germline CDR1 is SGHRS and CDR2 is YFSETQ. The CDR3 covers 15 residues. CDR3 in amino acids: CASSLAGGLGYGYTF. CDR3 DNA: TGCGCCAGCAGCTTGGCTGGAGGGTTAGGGTATGGCTACACCTTC.

The chain is built from TRBV27 and TRBJ2-5; 8 nucleotides line up with TRBD1. The germline V gene encodes CDR1 MNHEY and CDR2 SMNVEV (reference sequence). The CDR3 length is 14 residues. V lost 6 bases to trimming and J lost 2 bases; unmatched junction nucleotides: 5. CDR3 residues: CASSFGTGQETQYF. Written as DNA, the CDR3 is TGTGCCAGCAGCTTCGGGACAGGACAAGAGACCCAGTACTTC.

This rearrangement joins TRBV7-9 to TRBJ1-3, with D uncertain. The CDR3 loop spans 16 amino acids. V lost 5 bases and J lost 0, with 14 bases in between. Germline CDR1 and CDR2: SEHNR and FQNEAQ (reference sequence). In nucleotides, the CDR3 is TGTGCCAGCAGCATAGTGGCGGGTTACTCTGGAAACACCATATATTTT. This sequence encodes CASSIVAGYSGNTIYF.